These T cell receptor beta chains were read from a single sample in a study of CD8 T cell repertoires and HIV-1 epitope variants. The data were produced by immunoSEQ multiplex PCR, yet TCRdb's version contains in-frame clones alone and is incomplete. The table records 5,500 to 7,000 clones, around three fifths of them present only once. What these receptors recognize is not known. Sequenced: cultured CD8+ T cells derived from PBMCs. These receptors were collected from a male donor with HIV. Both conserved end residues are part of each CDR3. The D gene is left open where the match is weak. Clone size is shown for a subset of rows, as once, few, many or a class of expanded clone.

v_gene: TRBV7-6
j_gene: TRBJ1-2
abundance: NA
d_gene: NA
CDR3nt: TGTGCCAGCAGCCCCCGGGGGCCCTATGGCTACACCTTC
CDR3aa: CASSPRGPYGYTF

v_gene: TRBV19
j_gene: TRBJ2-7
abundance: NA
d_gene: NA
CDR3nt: TGTGCCAGTAGTATAAGCATCTCCTACGAGCAGTACTTC
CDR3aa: CASSISISYEQYF

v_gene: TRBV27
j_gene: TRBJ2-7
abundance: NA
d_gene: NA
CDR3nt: TGTGCCAGCACCAACTCGGCCCAAAGGCTATACGAGCAGTACTTC
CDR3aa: CASTNSAQRLYEQYF

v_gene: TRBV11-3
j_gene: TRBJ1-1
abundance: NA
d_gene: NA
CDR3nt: TGTGCCAGCAGCTTAGGTCCCGGCCAGTTGGAGATGAACACTGAAGCTTTCTTT
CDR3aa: CASSLGPGQLEMNTEAFF

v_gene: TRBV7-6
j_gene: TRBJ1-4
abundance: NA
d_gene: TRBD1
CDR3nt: TGTGCCAGCAGCCCGGGGACAGGGGGCTTAACTAATGAAAAACTGTTTTTT
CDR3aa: CASSPGTGGLTNEKLFF

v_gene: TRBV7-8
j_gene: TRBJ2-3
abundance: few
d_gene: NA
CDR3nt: TGTGCCAGCAGCTCCGGGACAACTTACACAGATACGCAGTATTTT
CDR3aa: CASSSGTTYTDTQYF

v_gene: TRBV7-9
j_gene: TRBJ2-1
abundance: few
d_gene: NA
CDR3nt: TGTGCCAGCAGCCCCCTCTGGAATGAGCAGTTCTTC
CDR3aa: CASSPLWNEQFF

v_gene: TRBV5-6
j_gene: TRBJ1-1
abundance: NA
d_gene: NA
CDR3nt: TGTGCCAGCAGCTTGAATCAGGGTAGTACTGAAGCTTTCTTT
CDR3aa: CASSLNQGSTEAFF

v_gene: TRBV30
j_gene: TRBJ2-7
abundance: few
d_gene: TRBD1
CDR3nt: TGTGCCTGGAAGTTGGGACAGGGTATCGAGCAGTACTTC
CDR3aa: CAWKLGQGIEQYF

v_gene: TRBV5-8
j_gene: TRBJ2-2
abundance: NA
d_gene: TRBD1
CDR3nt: TGTGCCAGCAGTTTCGGACAGGGAAACACCGGGGAGCTGTTTTTT
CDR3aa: CASSFGQGNTGELFF

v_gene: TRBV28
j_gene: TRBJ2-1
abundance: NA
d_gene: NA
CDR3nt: TGTGCCAGCAGCCCGGTTCTGAATGAGCAGTTCTTC
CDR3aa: CASSPVLNEQFF

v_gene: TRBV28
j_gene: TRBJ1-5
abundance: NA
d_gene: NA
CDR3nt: TGTGCCAGCAGCCCGATAGGGAGCAATCAGCCCCAGCATTTT
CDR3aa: CASSPIGSNQPQHF

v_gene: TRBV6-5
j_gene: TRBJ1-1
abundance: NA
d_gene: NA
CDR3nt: TGTGCCAGCAGACCGACAGCCATGAACACTGAAGCTTTCTTT
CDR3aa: CASRPTAMNTEAFF

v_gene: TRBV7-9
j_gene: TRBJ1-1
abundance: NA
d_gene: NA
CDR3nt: TGTGCCAGCAGCTTAGGGGGGTCGGAAGCTTTCTTT
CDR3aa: CASSLGGSEAFF

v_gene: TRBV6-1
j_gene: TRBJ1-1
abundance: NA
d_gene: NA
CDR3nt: TGTGCCAGCAGCCTCCTAACCACTGAAGCTTTCTTT
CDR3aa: CASSLLTTEAFF

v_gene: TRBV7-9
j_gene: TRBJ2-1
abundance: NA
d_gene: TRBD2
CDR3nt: TGTGCCAGCAGCGAAATAGCGGGAGGGTTGGATGAGCAGTTCTTC
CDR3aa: CASSEIAGGLDEQFF

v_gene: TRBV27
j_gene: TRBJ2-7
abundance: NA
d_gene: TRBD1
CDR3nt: TGTGCCAGCAGTCTCGGACAGGGACCCTACGAGCAGTACTTC
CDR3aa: CASSLGQGPYEQYF

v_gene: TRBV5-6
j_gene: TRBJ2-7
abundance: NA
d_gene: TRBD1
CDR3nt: TGTGCCAGCACCCACAGGGGTTCCTACGAGCAGTACTTC
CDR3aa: CASTHRGSYEQYF

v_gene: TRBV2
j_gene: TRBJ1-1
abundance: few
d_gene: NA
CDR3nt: TGTGCCAGCCGTGGAATTATGAACACTGAAGCTTTCTTT
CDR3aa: CASRGIMNTEAFF

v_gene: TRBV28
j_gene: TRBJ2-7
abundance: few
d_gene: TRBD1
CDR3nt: TGTGCCAGCAGCCAATCCCGGGACAGGCGTACCTACGAGCAGTACTTC
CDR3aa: CASSQSRDRRTYEQYF

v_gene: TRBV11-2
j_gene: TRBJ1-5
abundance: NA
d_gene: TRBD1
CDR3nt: TGTGCCAGCAGCTCGACAGGGAATGGCAATCAGCCCCAGCATTTT
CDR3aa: CASSSTGNGNQPQHF

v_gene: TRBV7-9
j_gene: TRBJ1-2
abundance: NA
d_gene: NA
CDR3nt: TGTGCCAGCAGCCCGACAGGTAGCTATGGCTACACCTTC
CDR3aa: CASSPTGSYGYTF

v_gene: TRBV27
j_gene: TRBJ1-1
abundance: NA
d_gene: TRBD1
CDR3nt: TGTGCCAGCAGTTTTGGGACAGAGAACACTGAAGCTTTCTTT
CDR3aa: CASSFGTENTEAFF

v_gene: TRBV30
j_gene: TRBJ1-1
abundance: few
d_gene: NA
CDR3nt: TGTGCCTGGAGTCTGGGGGGCACTGAAGCTTTCTTT
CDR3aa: CAWSLGGTEAFF

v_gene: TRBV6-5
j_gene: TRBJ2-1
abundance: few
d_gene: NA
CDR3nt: TGTGCCAGCAGTTTTACTACGGGACTTGATGAGCAGTTCTTC
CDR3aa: CASSFTTGLDEQFF

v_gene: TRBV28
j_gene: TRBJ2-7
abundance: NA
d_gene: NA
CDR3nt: TGTGCCAGCAGTTTATCGGTTGGGACGTACTCCTACGAGCAGTACTTC
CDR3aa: CASSLSVGTYSYEQYF

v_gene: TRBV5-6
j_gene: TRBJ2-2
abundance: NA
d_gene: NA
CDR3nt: TGTGCCAGCAGCTTGCGTTACACCGGGGAGCTGTTTTTT
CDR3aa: CASSLRYTGELFF

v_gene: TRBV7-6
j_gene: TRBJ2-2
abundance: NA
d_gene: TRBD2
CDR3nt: TGTGCCAGCAGCGTTTCTAGCGGGGGGAACACCGGGGAGCTGTTTTTT
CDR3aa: CASSVSSGGNTGELFF

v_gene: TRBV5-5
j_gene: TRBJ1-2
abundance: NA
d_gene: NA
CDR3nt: TGTGCCAGCAGCTTGGGGACCATAGGCTATGGCTACACCTTC
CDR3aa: CASSLGTIGYGYTF

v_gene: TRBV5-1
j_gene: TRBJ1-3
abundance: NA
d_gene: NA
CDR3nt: TGCGCCAGCAGCTTGGAGGTGGGGAGGACAGGAAACACCATATATTTT
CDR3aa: CASSLEVGRTGNTIYF

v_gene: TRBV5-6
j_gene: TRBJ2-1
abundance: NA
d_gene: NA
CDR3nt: TGTGCCAGCAGCTTGGGTGCGTACGAGCAGTTCTTC
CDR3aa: CASSLGAYEQFF

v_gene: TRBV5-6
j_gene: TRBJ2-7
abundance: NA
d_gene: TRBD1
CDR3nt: TGTGCCAGCAGCACGGGACAGGGTTCCTACGAGCAGTACTTC
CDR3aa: CASSTGQGSYEQYF

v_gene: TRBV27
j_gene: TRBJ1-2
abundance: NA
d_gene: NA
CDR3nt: TGTGCCAGCAGTAGCCTCCGGTACCGGGAGCCAGACTGGGGCTACACCTTC
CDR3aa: CASSSLRYREPDWGYTF

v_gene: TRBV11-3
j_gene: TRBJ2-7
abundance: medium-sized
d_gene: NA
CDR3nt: TGTGCCAGCAGCTTAACACGGTGGGACGAGCAGTACTTC
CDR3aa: CASSLTRWDEQYF

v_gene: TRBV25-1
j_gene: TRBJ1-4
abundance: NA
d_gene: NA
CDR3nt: TGTGCCAGCAGTGTTGGAACAGCCAATGAAAAACTGTTTTTT
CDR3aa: CASSVGTANEKLFF

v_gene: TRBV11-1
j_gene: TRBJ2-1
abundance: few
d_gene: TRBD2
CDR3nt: TGTGCCAGCAGCTTTGGGACTAGCGGGAGTAATGAGCAGTTCTTC
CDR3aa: CASSFGTSGSNEQFF

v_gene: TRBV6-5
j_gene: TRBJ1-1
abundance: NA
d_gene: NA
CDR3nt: TGTGCCAGCAGTCCAAGACAGGCTGGTGAAGCTTTCTTT
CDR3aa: CASSPRQAGEAFF

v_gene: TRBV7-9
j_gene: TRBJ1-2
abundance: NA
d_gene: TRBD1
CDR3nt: TGTGCCAGCAGCCCCGGCCCGGGACAGGGGAGGGGTAACTATGGCTACACCTTC
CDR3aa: CASSPGPGQGRGNYGYTF